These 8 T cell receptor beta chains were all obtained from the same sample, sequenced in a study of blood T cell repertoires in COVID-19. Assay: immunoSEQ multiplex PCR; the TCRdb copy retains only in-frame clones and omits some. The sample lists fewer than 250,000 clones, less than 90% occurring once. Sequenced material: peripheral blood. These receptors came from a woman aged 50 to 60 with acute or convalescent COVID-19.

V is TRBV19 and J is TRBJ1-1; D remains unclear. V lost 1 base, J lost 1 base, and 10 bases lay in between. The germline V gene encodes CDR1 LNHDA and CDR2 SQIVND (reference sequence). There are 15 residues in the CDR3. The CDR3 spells CASSIARYGNTEAFF. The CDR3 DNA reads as TGTGCCAGTAGTATAGCGAGGTATGGGAACACTGAAGCTTTCTTT.

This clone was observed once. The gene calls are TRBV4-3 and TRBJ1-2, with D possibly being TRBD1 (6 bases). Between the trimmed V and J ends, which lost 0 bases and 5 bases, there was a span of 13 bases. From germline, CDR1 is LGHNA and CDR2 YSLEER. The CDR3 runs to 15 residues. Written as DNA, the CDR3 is TGCGCCAGCAGCCAAGAAGAAGAGGGGGAGTATGGCTACACCTTC. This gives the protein CASSQEEEGEYGYTF.

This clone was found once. CDR3 residues: CARSLGQKTGGGYEQYF. The CDR3 nucleotides are TGTGCCAGAAGCTTGGGCCAGAAAACAGGGGGCGGGTACGAGCAGTACTTC. The chain carries TRBV5-3 and TRBJ2-7; 9 nucleotides agree with TRBD1. TRBV5-3 is an ORF; its function is uncertain. J lost 4 bases, V lost 0 bases, and 11 bases had no gene match. This CDR3 region has 17 residues.

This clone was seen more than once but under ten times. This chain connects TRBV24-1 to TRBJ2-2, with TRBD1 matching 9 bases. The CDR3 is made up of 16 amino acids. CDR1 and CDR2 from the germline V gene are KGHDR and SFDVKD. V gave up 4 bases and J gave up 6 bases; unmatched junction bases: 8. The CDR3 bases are TGTGCCACCAGTGACGTCGCGGGACAGGGACCCGGGGAGCTGTTTTTT. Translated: CATSDVAGQGPGELFF.

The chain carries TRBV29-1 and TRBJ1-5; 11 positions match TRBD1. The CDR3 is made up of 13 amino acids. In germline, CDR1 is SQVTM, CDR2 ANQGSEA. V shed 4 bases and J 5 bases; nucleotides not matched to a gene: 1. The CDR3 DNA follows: TGCAGCGTTGCGGGACAGGGGGATCAGCCCCAGCATTTT. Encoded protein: CSVAGQGDQPQHF.

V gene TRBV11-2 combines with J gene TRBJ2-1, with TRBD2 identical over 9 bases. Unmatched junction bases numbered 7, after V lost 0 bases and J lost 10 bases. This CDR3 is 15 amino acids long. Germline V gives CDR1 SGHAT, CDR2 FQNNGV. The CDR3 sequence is CASSLDRTSGREQFF. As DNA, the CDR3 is TGTGCCAGCAGCTTAGATCGAACTAGCGGGCGCGAGCAGTTCTTC.

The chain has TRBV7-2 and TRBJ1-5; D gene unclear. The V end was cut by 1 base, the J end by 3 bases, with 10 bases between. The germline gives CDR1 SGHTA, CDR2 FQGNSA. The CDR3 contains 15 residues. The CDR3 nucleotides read TGTGCCAGCAGCTTAGGTCTAGGATTCAATCAGCCCCAGCATTTT. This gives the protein CASSLGLGFNQPQHF.

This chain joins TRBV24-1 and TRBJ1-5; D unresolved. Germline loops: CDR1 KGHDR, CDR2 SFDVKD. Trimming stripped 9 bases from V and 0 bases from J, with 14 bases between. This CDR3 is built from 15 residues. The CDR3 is CATPARRNSNQPQHF. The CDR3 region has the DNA TGTGCCACCCCTGCACGCAGGAATAGCAATCAGCCCCAGCATTTT.